Listed below are T cell receptor beta chains from one sample, sequenced in a study of T cells in Graves' hyperthyroidism and ophthalmopathy. One entry per CDR3 protein, called by TCRdb with MiXCR from the multiplex PCR reads. The sample yields hundreds of thousands of distinct CDR3 sequences, around 20% seen once. Sequenced sample: blood. The receptors derive from a man aged 40-50 years with Graves' ophthalmopathy. Each CDR3 is given with its conserved first and last residue. D genes are given only for firm matches. Where a row states a size, it is once, few, many or the class of an expanded clone; other rows omit it.

d_call,clone_size,cdr3_length,j_call,v_call,cdr3_nt,cdr3_aa
NA,few,15,TRBJ2-3,TRBV6-1,TGTGCCAGCAGTTCTATCGAAGCTGGCACAGATACGCAGTATTTT,CASSSIEAGTDTQYF
NA,few,17,TRBJ2-7,TRBV5-6,TGTGCCAGCAGCTTATTTCGCCGGCGAGGAGGTGGCTACGAGCAGTACTTC,CASSLFRRRGGGYEQYF
NA,NA,12,TRBJ2-7,TRBV18,TGTGCCAGCTCACCGCCATTAGGTGAGCAGTACTTC,CASSPPLGEQYF
NA,many,15,TRBJ1-1,TRBV15,TGTGCCACCAGCCGGAGGGACGGCTTGAACACTGAAGCTTTCTTT,CATSRRDGLNTEAFF
NA,many,13,TRBJ2-1,TRBV3-1,TGTGCCAGCAGCCAAGATCGAAGCGGGGAGCAGTTCTTC,CASSQDRSGEQFF
NA,NA,13,TRBJ2-5,TRBV6-1,TGTGCCAGCAGTCCCAGGCGGAAAGAGACCCAGTACTTC,CASSPRRKETQYF
NA,NA,15,TRBJ2-4,TRBV15,TGTGCCACCAGGGCCCGAGGGGGAACCAAAAACATTCAGTACTTC,CATRARGGTKNIQYF
TRBD2,NA,15,TRBJ2-5,TRBV11-2,TGTGCCAGCAGCGCCCGAGCGGGGCACGCCGAGACCCAGTACTTC,CASSARAGHAETQYF
NA,NA,15,TRBJ1-3,TRBV9,TGTGCCAGCAGCGTTCGTGCAAATACTGGAAACACCATATATTTT,CASSVRANTGNTIYF
TRBD1,few,14,TRBJ2-7,TRBV4-1,TGCGCCAGCAGCCAAGCGGGACAGGCCTACGAGCAGTACTTC,CASSQAGQAYEQYF
NA,many,12,TRBJ2-1,TRBV12-3/TRBV12-4,TGTGCCAGCAGTTTAGATCAGCTCCACCCCGTCTTC,CASSLDQLHPVF
TRBD2,many,15,TRBJ2-5,TRBV20-1,TGCAGTGCTTCTTTAGCGGGAGGGGGTTGGGAGACCCAGTACTTC,CSASLAGGGWETQYF
TRBD1,many,16,TRBJ2-2,TRBV7-6,TGTGCCAGCAGCGACCAGGGGGCGACAAGCACCGGGGAGCTGTTTTTT,CASSDQGATSTGELFF
NA,many,13,TRBJ2-5,TRBV12-3/TRBV12-4,TGTGCCAGCAGTTTAGCGATGACAGGGACCCAGTACTTC,CASSLAMTGTQYF
TRBD2,NA,15,TRBJ2-7,TRBV18,TGTGCCAGCTCACCTTCTAGCGGGAGTCGGTACGAGCAGTACTTC,CASSPSSGSRYEQYF
TRBD2,many,14,TRBJ2-1,TRBV7-2,TGTGCCAGCGGTATGCGGGGGGGATACAATGAGCAGTTCTTC,CASGMRGGYNEQFF
TRBD1,NA,14,TRBJ1-2,TRBV2,TGTGCCTTCCGGACGGTCCAGGGGGACTATGGCTACACCTTC,CAFRTVQGDYGYTF
TRBD2,NA,15,TRBJ2-1,TRBV5-4,TGTGCCAGCAGCCTGCGGACTAGAGATTACAATGAGCAGTTCTTC,CASSLRTRDYNEQFF
NA,few,13,TRBJ2-3,TRBV2,TGTGCCAGTACTGGGCCAATTGGAGATACGCAGTATTTT,CASTGPIGDTQYF
NA,few,15,TRBJ1-1,TRBV15,TGTGCCACCAGCAGAGATCTGGCCGGGGGGTCTGAAGCTTTCTTT,CATSRDLAGGSEAFF
NA,few,17,TRBJ1-5,TRBV20-1,TGCAGTGCTAGAGATGCGACAGGCCTTGCCGGCAATCAGCCCCAGCATTTT,CSARDATGLAGNQPQHF
TRBD2,many,16,TRBJ2-7,TRBV28,TGTGCCAGCAGGGCTACACTAGCGGGAGTTACGCACGAGCAGTACTTC,CASRATLAGVTHEQYF
TRBD1,NA,15,TRBJ2-3,TRBV5-5,TGTGCCAGCAGCGAGCAGGGGGATAGCACAGATACGCAGTATTTT,CASSEQGDSTDTQYF
TRBD2,NA,15,TRBJ2-3,TRBV7-3,TGTGCCAGCAGCTTAGCGGGAGGAGGAAAAGATACGCAGTATTTT,CASSLAGGGKDTQYF
TRBD1,NA,14,TRBJ1-1,TRBV7-9,TGTGCCAGCAGCTTAGAGGGTCAGGGGGCTTGGGCTTTCTTT,CASSLEGQGAWAFF
TRBD1,few,15,TRBJ2-7,TRBV6-1,TGTGCCAGCAGTAGGACGGAGCAGGGGGCCAGGGAGCAGTACTTC,CASSRTEQGAREQYF
TRBD2,few,15,TRBJ2-3,TRBV6-1,TGTGCCAGCAGCTCCGGGACTAGAACCACAGATACGCAGTATTTT,CASSSGTRTTDTQYF
TRBD1,NA,15,TRBJ1-2,TRBV6-6,TGTGCCAGCAGTTACTCGACAGGGTCTAACTATGGCTACACCTTC,CASSYSTGSNYGYTF
TRBD2,NA,16,TRBJ2-5,TRBV7-6,TGTGCCAGCAGCTTACTAGCGGGGGTACTAAAAGAGACCCAGTACTTC,CASSLLAGVLKETQYF
TRBD1,NA,17,TRBJ1-4,TRBV28,TGTGCCAGCAGTTTAAAGGGTTTCGGGACAGGGGATGAAAAACTGTTTTTT,CASSLKGFGTGDEKLFF
NA,NA,13,TRBJ2-1,TRBV29-1,TGCAGCGTGGTTGTGCGGTCCTACAATGAGCAGTTCTTC,CSVVVRSYNEQFF
NA,NA,13,TRBJ1-5,TRBV5-5,TGTGCCAGCAGCTTGATGTCCAATCAGCCCCAGCATTTT,CASSLMSNQPQHF
NA,NA,14,TRBJ2-5,TRBV9,TGTGCCAGCAGCGTAGGTCCAGGACAAGAGACCCAGTACTTC,CASSVGPGQETQYF
TRBD1,NA,15,TRBJ1-2,TRBV7-2,TGCGCCAGCAGCCAAGACAGGGGGGCCTTGTATGGCTACACCTTC,CASSQDRGALYGYTF
NA,NA,11,TRBJ1-4,TRBV7-2,TGTGCCAGCAGCTTAGAGGGAAAACTGTTTTTT,CASSLEGKLFF
TRBD1,NA,17,TRBJ2-7,TRBV27,TGTGCCAGCAGCCGTGCCTGGGATTGGACAGGAACCTACGAGCAGTACTTC,CASSRAWDWTGTYEQYF
TRBD2,once,14,TRBJ2-1,TRBV12-3/TRBV12-4,TGTGCCAGCAGTTTGACTAGCCCAAACAATGAGCAGTTCTTC,CASSLTSPNNEQFF
NA,NA,14,TRBJ1-3,TRBV20-1,TGCAGTGCTGGACCGACTTTGGCTGGAAACACCATATATTTT,CSAGPTLAGNTIYF
NA,many,13,TRBJ2-3,TRBV4-1,TGCGCCAGCAGCCACGCTTTCACAGATACGCAGTATTTT,CASSHAFTDTQYF
NA,many,16,TRBJ1-5,TRBV2,TGTGCCAGCAAGAACGACGATGGACAGCTCAATCAGCCCCAGCATTTT,CASKNDDGQLNQPQHF
NA,many,14,TRBJ2-7,TRBV12-3/TRBV12-4,TGTGCCAGCACTTTTGGGGGGTCGTCCTACGAGCAGTACTTC,CASTFGGSSYEQYF
NA,NA,13,TRBJ1-4,TRBV12-3/TRBV12-4,TGTGCCAGCACCCTGGCTAACATTGAAAAACTGTTTTTT,CASTLANIEKLFF
NA,NA,10,TRBJ2-7,TRBV20-1,TGCAGTGCTAGAAGGGTCGAGCAGTACTTC,CSARRVEQYF
NA,many,12,TRBJ1-1,TRBV5-1,TGCGCCAGCAGCTTGGACAGCACTGAAGCTTTCTTT,CASSLDSTEAFF
NA,many,15,TRBJ2-7,TRBV6-1,TGTGCCAGCAGTTTATCCGGGACAAGAGGGGACGAGCAGTACTTC,CASSLSGTRGDEQYF
TRBD2,NA,15,TRBJ2-5,TRBV13,TGTGCCAGCAGCGTAGGAGGACTAGCCCAAGAGACCCAGTACTTC,CASSVGGLAQETQYF
NA,NA,16,TRBJ1-2,TRBV9,TGTGCCAGCAGCTCATCCCTAACCAGAGCGAACTATGGCTACACCTTC,CASSSSLTRANYGYTF